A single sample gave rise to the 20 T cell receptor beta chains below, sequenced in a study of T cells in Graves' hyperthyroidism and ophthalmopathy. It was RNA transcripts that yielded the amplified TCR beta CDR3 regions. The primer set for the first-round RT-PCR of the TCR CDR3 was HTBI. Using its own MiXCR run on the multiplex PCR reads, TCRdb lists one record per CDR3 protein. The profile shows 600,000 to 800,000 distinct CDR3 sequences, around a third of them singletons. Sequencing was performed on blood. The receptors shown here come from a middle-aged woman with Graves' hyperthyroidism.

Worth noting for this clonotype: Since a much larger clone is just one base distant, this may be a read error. CDR3 nucleotide sequence: TGTGCCATCAACCGAGAGGAGGCTTACGAGCAGTACTTC. This codes for CAINREEAYEQYF. The V and J genes are TRBV10-3 and TRBJ2-7, with a possible D match to TRBD2 (5 bases). In germline, CDR1 is ENHRY, CDR2 SYGVKD. The CDR3 is made up of 13 amino acids. V was pared by 7 bases and J by 4 bases, with 14 bases between.

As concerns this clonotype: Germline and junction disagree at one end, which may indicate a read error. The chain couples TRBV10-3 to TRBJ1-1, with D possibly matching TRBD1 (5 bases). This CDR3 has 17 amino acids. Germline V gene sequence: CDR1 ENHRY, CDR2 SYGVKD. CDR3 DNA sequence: TGTGCCAGCAGTGAACCGGGCAGTGGGGCAAAGAACACTGAAGCTTTCTTT. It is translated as CASSEPGSGAKNTEAFF.

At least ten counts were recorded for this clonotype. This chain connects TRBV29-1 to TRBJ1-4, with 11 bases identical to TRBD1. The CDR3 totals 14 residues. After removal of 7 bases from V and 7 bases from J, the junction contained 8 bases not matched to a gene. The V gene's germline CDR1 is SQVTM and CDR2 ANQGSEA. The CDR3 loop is CSALGGTGGEKLFF. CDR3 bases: TGCAGCGCCCTGGGCGGGACAGGGGGTGAAAAACTGTTTTTT.

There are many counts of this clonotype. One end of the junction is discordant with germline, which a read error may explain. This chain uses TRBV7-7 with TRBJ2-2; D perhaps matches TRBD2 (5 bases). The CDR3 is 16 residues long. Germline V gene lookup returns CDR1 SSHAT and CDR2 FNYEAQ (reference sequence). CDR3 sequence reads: CASSLAADWNTGELFF. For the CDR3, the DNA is TGTGCTAGCAGCTTAGCTGCGGACTGGAACACCGGGGAGCTGTTTTTT.

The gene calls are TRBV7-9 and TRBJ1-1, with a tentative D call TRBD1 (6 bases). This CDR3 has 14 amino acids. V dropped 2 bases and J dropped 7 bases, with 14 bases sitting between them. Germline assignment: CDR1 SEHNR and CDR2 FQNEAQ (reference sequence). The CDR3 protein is CASSLSRGDIEAFF. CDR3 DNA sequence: TGTGCCAGCAGCTTAAGCCGCGGGGACATTGAAGCTTTCTTT. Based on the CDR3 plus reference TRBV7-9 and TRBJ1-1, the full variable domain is DTGVSQNPRHKITKRGQNVTFRCDPISEHNRLYWYRQTLGQGPEFLTYFQNEAQLEKSRLLSDRFSAERPKGSFSTLEIQRTEQGDSAMYLCASSLSRGDIEAFFGQGTRLTVV.

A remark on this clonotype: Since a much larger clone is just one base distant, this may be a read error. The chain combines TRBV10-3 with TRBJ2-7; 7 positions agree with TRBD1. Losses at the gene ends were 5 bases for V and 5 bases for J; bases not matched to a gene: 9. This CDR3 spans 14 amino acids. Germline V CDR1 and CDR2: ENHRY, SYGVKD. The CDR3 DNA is TGTGCCATCAGTTACGCGAGACAGGGCCACGAGCAGTACTTC. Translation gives CAISYARQGHEQYF.

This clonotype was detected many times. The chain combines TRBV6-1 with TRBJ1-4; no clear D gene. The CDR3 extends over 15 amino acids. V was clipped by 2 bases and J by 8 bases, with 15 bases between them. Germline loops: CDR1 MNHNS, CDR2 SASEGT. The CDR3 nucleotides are TGTGCCAGCAGTGAAAAGGATAAACCGGGGGAAAAACTGTTTTTT. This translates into CASSEKDKPGEKLFF.

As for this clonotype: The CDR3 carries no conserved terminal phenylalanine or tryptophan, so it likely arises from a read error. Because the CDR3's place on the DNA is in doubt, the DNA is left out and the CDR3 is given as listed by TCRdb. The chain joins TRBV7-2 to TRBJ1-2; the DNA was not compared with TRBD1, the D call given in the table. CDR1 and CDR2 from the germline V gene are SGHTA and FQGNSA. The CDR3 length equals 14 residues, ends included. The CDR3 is CASSTGGLGYGYIL.

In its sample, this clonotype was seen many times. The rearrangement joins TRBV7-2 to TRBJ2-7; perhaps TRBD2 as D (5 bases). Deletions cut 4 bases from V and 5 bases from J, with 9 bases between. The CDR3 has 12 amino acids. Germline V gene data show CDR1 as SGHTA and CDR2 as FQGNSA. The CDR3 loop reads CASSSDGDEQYF. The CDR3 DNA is TGTGCCAGCAGCTCCGACGGGGACGAGCAGTACTTC. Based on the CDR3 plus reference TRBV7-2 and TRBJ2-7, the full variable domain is GAGVSQSPSNKVTEKGKDVELRCDPISGHTALYWYRQSLGQGLEFLIYFQGNSAPDKSGLPSDRFSAERTGGSVSTLTIQRTQQEDSAVYLCASSSDGDEQYFGPGTRLTVT.

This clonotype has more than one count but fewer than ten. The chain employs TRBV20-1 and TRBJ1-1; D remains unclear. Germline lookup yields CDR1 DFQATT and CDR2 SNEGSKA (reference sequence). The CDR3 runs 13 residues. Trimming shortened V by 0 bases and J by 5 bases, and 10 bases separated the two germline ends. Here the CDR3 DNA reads TGCAGTGCTAGAGATCCCCCGACAACTGAAGCTTTCTTT. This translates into CSARDPPTTEAFF.

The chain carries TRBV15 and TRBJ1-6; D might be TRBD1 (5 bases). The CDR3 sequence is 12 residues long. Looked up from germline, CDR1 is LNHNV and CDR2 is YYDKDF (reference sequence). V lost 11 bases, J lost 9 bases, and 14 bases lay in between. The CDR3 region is CAPWGVRSPLHF. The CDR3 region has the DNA TGTGCCCCATGGGGGGTTCGTTCACCCCTCCACTTT.

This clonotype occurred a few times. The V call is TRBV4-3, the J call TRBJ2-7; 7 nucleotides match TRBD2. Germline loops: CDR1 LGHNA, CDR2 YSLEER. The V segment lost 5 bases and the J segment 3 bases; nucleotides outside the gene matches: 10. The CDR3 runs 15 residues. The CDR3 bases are TGCGCCAGCAGCGCGAGGGCTAGCGGCTACTACGAGCAGTACTTC. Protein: CASSARASGYYEQYF.

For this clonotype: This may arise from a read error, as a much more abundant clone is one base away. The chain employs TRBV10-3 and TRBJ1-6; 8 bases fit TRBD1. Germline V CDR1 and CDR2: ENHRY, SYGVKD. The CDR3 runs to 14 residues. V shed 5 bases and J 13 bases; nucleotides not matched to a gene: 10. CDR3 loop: CAISTDRVAFPLHF. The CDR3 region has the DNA TGTGCCATCAGTACGGACAGGGTTGCTTTTCCCCTCCACTTT.

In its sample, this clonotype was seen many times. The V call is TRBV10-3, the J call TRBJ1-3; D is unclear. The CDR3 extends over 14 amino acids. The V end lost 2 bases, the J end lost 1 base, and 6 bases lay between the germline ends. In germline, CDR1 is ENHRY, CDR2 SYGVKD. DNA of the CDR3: TGTGCCATCAGTGAGAGAGCATCTGGAAACACCATATATTTT. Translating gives CAISERASGNTIYF.

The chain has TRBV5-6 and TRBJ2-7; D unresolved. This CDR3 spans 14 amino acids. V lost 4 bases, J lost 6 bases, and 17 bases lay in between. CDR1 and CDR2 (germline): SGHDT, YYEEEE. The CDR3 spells CASSHVFLASEQYF. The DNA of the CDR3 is TGTGCCAGCAGCCATGTGTTCTTGGCTAGCGAGCAGTACTTC.

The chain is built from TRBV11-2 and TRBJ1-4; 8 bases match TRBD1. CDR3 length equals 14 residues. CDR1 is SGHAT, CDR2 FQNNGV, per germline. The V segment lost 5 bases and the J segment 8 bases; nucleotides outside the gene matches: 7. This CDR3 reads CASSPGQGFEKLFF. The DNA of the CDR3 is TGTGCCAGCAGCCCAGGACAGGGTTTCGAAAAACTGTTTTTT.

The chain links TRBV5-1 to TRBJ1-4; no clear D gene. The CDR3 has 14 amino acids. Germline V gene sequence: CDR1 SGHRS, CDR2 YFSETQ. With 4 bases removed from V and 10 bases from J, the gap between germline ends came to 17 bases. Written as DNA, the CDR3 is TGCGCCAGCAGCCCAACATCACCTGCAGGAAAACTGTTTTTT. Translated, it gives CASSPTSPAGKLFF.

The chain's CDR3 is CAISARQGPQPQHF. For the CDR3, the DNA is TGTGCCATCAGTGCCAGACAGGGCCCTCAGCCCCAGCATTTT. The V and J genes are TRBV10-3 and TRBJ1-5; 7 positions agree with TRBD1. Germline CDR1 reads ENHRY; CDR2 reads SYGVKD. The CDR3 contains 14 residues. V lost 4 bases to trimming and J lost 6 bases; unmatched junction nucleotides: 6.

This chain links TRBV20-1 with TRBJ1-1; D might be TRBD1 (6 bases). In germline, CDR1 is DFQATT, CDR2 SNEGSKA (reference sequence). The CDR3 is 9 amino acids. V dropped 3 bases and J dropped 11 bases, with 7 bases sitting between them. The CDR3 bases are TGCAGTGCTAGGGACAGCGCTTTCTTT. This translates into CSARDSAFF.

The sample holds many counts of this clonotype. CDR3 region: CASSYREAFF. As DNA, the CDR3 is TGTGCCAGCAGTTACCGGGAAGCTTTCTTT. The genes are TRBV28 and TRBJ1-1; the D is unclear. This CDR3 comprises 10 residues. The V gene lost 4 bases and the J gene lost 8 bases, with 5 bases spanning the gap. CDR1 is MDHEN and CDR2 is SYDVKM in the germline V gene.